One and the same sample provided the 19 T cell receptor beta chains below, sequenced in a study of blood T cell repertoires in COVID-19. The data were produced by immunoSEQ multiplex PCR, yet TCRdb's version contains in-frame clones alone and is incomplete. The sample records hundreds of thousands of clones, approximately 88% being singletons. Specimen: PBMCs or T cells enriched from blood (not recorded which). These receptors were obtained from a woman in her late teens or twenties who had recovered from COVID-19.

The rearrangement links TRBV7-9 to TRBJ1-4; TRBD1 might be the D (5 bases). The CDR3 covers 14 residues. Germline CDR1 and CDR2: SEHNR and FQNEAQ (reference sequence). The V and J ends lost 1 base and 8 bases respectively, with 11 bases between them. The CDR3 DNA reads as TGTGCCAGCAGCTTAGTTAGGGGTGGCGAAAAACTGTTTTTT. Translation: CASSLVRGGEKLFF. Together with reference TRBV7-9 and TRBJ1-4, the CDR3 gives the full variable domain: DTGVSQNPRHKITKRGQNVTFRCDPISEHNRLYWYRQTLGQGPEFLTYFQNEAQLEKSRLLSDRFSAERPKGSFSTLEIQRTEQGDSAMYLCASSLVRGGEKLFFGSGTQLSVL.

The chain has TRBV4-1 and TRBJ1-4; no clear D gene. Deletions cut 1 base from V and 8 bases from J, with 8 bases between. The CDR3 length is 13 residues. CDR1 and CDR2 from the germline V gene are MGHRA and YSYEKL. CDR3 DNA sequence: TGCGCCAGCAGCCAAGGATGGGCCGAAAAACTGTTTTTT. This codes for CASSQGWAEKLFF.

About this clone itself: Other DNA sequences in this specimen translate into the identical CDR3. The chain joins TRBV28 to TRBJ2-1, with TRBD2 matching 13 bases. Losses at the gene ends were 4 bases for V and 6 bases for J; bases not matched to a gene: 3. The germline V gene has CDR1 MDHEN and CDR2 SYDVKM. This CDR3 is built from 15 residues. The CDR3 region is CASSSGTSGINEQFF. DNA for the CDR3: TGTGCCAGCAGTTCAGGGACTAGCGGGATCAATGAGCAGTTCTTC.

The genes are TRBV7-2 and TRBJ2-5; 12 bases match TRBD1. This CDR3 region has 15 residues. Germline V CDR1 and CDR2: SGHTA, FQGNSA. J was trimmed by 5 bases and V by 5 bases; bases with no gene match: 6. CDR3 loop: CASSPRDRGRETQYF. The CDR3 DNA reads as TGTGCCAGCAGCCCCAGGGACAGGGGGCGGGAGACCCAGTACTTC. The full variable domain, with the rest looked up from reference TRBV7-2 and TRBJ2-5, is GAGVSQSPSNKVTEKGKDVELRCDPISGHTALYWYRQSLGQGLEFLIYFQGNSAPDKSGLPSDRFSAERTGGSVSTLTIQRTQQEDSAVYLCASSPRDRGRETQYFGPGTRLLVL.

This clone was counted between two and nine times. V is TRBV4-1 and J is TRBJ2-7, with 7 bases fitting TRBD1. Germline V CDR1 and CDR2: MGHRA, YSYEKL. The CDR3 runs to 16 residues. The ends lost 0 bases at V and 2 bases at J; junction bases unmatched: 7. In DNA form, the CDR3 reads TGCGCCAGCAGCCAAGATCCCAGGGGGTTGCCCTACGAGCAGTACTTC. It codes for CASSQDPRGLPYEQYF.

The CDR3 region has the DNA TGTGCCAGCAGCAGAATGACAGGCCAAGAGACCCAGTACTTC. This gives the protein CASSRMTGQETQYF. The chain is built from TRBV9 and TRBJ2-5; the D gene is possibly TRBD1 (6 bases). V lost 4 bases to trimming and J lost 1 base, with 11 bases between them. This CDR3 contains 14 residues. CDR1 and CDR2 from the germline V gene are SGDLS and YYNGEE.

This clone was counted between two and nine times. This chain joins TRBV11-2 and TRBJ1-4; TRBD1 is a possible D gene (5 bases). This CDR3 region has 16 residues. V lost 5 bases and J 3 bases, leaving 16 bases between the germline ends. The germline CDR1 and CDR2 sequences are SGHAT and FQNNGV. The CDR3: CASSTTALLANEKLFF. The CDR3 DNA follows: TGTGCCAGCAGCACGACAGCTTTGCTGGCTAATGAAAAACTGTTTTTT.

The V call is TRBV28, the J call TRBJ2-1; 9 bases line up with TRBD2. The CDR3 has 15 residues. Unmatched junction bases numbered 7, after V lost 6 bases and J lost 4 bases. Germline V gene lookup returns CDR1 MDHEN and CDR2 SYDVKM. CDR3 residues: CASSEGTSRYNEQFF. The CDR3 DNA reads as TGTGCCAGCAGCGAAGGGACTAGCAGATACAATGAGCAGTTCTTC.

The V and J genes are TRBV5-8 and TRBJ1-3; a possible D gene is TRBD1 (6 bases). CDR1 SGHTS and CDR2 YDEGEE come from the germline V gene. The CDR3 loop spans 16 amino acids. Trimming took 5 bases from V and 0 from J, leaving 15 bases between them. CDR3 coding DNA: TGTGCCAGCAGTCTTACCGGACAGTTCTCTGGAAACACCATATATTTT. Protein: CASSLTGQFSGNTIYF.

This clone is a singleton in its sample. This chain's CDR3 is CSVYHFGQFF. The CDR3 nucleotides are TGCAGCGTCTACCATTTTGGGCAGTTCTTC. The rearrangement joins TRBV29-1 to TRBJ2-1; D gene ambiguous. The CDR3 has 10 residues. V was cut by 6 bases and J by 12 bases, with 12 bases left in between. Germline assignment: CDR1 SQVTM and CDR2 ANQGSEA.

The chain has TRBV28 and TRBJ2-1; 14 positions agree with TRBD2. Germline loops: CDR1 MDHEN, CDR2 SYDVKM. There are 19 residues in the CDR3. J lost 3 bases, V lost 2 bases, and 9 bases had no gene match. In nucleotides, the CDR3 is TGTGCCAGCAGTTTACCCACCCTAGGACTAGCGGGGGGCTACAATGAGCAGTTCTTC. It is translated as CASSLPTLGLAGGYNEQFF.

CDR3 residues: CASSLGQGGHQPQHF. In DNA, the CDR3 is TGCGCCAGCAGCTTGGGACAGGGTGGCCATCAGCCCCAGCATTTT. The gene calls are TRBV5-1 and TRBJ1-5, with 7 positions matching TRBD1. Germline V gene data show CDR1 as SGHRS and CDR2 as YFSETQ. V dropped 0 bases and J dropped 5; count of bases not matched to a gene: 5. CDR3 length: 15 residues.

The rearrangement uses TRBV9 and TRBJ1-2; D possibly corresponds to TRBD1 (5 bases). CDR3 length: 14 residues. Trimming shortened V by 0 bases and J by 8 bases, and 14 bases separated the two germline ends. CDR1 is SGDLS and CDR2 is YYNGEE in the germline V gene. CDR3 amino acids: CASSVDPQAGGYTF. The CDR3 nucleotides are TGTGCCAGCAGCGTAGACCCACAGGCGGGAGGCTACACCTTC.

The rearrangement links TRBV7-2 to TRBJ2-3; tentative D call: TRBD2 (5 bases). CDR1 SGHTA and CDR2 FQGNSA come from the germline V gene. The germline V and J ends were trimmed by 4 bases and 6 bases, with 14 bases remaining between them. This CDR3 has 14 residues. This CDR3 reads CASSSPAGVDTQYF. CDR3 nucleotides: TGTGCCAGCAGCTCCCCGGCGGGCGTGGATACGCAGTATTTT.

V gene TRBV27 combines with J gene TRBJ2-7; weak D call: TRBD2 (5 bases). The V end was cut by 3 bases, the J end by 7 bases, with 13 bases between. Germline V gene sequence: CDR1 MNHEY, CDR2 SMNVEV (reference sequence). The CDR3 extends over 13 amino acids. The CDR3 loop is CASSLEWSGEQYF. The DNA for the CDR3 is TGTGCCAGCAGTTTGGAGTGGTCGGGGGAGCAGTACTTC.

V gene TRBV5-1 combines with J gene TRBJ2-1; 10 nucleotides agree with TRBD2. CDR1 is SGHRS, CDR2 YFSETQ, per germline. V shed 3 bases, J shed 4 bases, and the junction held 4 bases outside the gene matches. The CDR3 has 15 residues. CDR3 region: CASSSELAGYNEQFF. The CDR3 DNA reads as TGCGCCAGCAGCTCAGAACTAGCGGGATACAATGAGCAGTTCTTC.

The chain joins TRBV5-4 to TRBJ1-6, with 7 nucleotides matching TRBD1. The V segment lost 4 bases and the J segment 4 bases; nucleotides outside the gene matches: 5. The CDR3 covers 15 residues. The germline gives CDR1 SGHNT, CDR2 YYREEE (reference sequence). The CDR3 nucleotides are TGTGCCAGCAGCGCCCAGACAGGGTATAATTCACCCCTCCACTTT. It yields the protein CASSAQTGYNSPLHF.

This clone was detected once. The chain couples TRBV29-1 to TRBJ1-2, with D possibly being TRBD1 (6 bases). V gave up 3 bases and J gave up 7 bases, with 15 bases separating them. CDR3 length: 13 amino acids. The germline CDR1 and CDR2 sequences are SQVTM and ANQGSEA. The CDR3, as DNA: TGCAGCGTTGATATACAGGGACGTTCTGGCTACACCTTC. Translation: CSVDIQGRSGYTF.

This chain links TRBV19 with TRBJ2-7; 9 nucleotides match TRBD1. This CDR3 region has 14 residues. Germline V gives CDR1 LNHDA, CDR2 SQIVND (reference sequence). V lost 7 bases, J lost 2 bases, and 6 bases stayed unmatched. The CDR3 region is CASTPDRGAYEQYF. Written as DNA, the CDR3 is TGTGCCAGTACCCCGGACAGGGGAGCCTACGAGCAGTACTTC.